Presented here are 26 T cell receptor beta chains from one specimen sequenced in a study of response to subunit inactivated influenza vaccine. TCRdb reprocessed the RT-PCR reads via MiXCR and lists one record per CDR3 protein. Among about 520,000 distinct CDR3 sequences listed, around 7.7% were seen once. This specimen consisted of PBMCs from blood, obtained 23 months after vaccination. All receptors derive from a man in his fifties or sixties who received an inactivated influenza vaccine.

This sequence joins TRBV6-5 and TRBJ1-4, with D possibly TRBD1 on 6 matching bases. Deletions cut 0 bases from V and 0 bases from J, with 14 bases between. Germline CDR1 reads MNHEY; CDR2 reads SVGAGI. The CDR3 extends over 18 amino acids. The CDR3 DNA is TGTGCCAGCAGTTACTCGGCAGGGGAAAGAGCAACTAATGAAAAACTGTTTTTT. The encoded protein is CASSYSAGERATNEKLFF.

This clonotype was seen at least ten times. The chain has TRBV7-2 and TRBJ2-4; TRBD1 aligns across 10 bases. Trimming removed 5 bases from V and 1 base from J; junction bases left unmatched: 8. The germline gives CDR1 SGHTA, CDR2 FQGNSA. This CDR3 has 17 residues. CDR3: CASSLDRGRMAKNIQYF. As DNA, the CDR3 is TGTGCCAGCAGCCTTGACAGGGGGCGTATGGCCAAAAACATTCAGTACTTC.

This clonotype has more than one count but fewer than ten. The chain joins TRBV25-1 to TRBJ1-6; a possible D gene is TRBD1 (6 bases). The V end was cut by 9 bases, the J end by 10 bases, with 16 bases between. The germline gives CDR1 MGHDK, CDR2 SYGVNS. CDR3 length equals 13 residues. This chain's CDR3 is CASAPGGKSPLHF. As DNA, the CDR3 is TGTGCCAGTGCACCGGGGGGCAAATCACCCCTCCACTTT.

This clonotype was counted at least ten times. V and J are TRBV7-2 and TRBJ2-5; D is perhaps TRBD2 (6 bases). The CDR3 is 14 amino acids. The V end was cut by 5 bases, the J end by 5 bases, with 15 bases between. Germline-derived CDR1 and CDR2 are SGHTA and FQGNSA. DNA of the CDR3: TGTGCCAGCAGCCCAGGACTACCCGGGGAGACCCAGTACTTC. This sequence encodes CASSPGLPGETQYF. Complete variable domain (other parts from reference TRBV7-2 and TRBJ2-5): GAGVSQSPSNKVTEKGKDVELRCDPISGHTALYWYRQSLGQGLEFLIYFQGNSAPDKSGLPSDRFSAERTGGSVSTLTIQRTQQEDSAVYLCASSPGLPGETQYFGPGTRLLVL.

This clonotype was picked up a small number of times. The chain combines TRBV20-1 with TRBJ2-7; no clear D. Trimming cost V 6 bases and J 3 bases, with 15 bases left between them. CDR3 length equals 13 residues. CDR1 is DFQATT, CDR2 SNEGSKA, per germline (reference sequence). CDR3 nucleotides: TGCAGTGCGTGGCCAACCGCAAACTACGAGCAGTACTTC. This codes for CSAWPTANYEQYF.

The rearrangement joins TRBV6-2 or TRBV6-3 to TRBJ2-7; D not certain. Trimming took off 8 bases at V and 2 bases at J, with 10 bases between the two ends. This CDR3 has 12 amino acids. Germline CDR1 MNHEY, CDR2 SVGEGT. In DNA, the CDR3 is TGTGCCAGCCATTCCCTTACCTACGAGCAGTACTTC. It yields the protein CASHSLTYEQYF.

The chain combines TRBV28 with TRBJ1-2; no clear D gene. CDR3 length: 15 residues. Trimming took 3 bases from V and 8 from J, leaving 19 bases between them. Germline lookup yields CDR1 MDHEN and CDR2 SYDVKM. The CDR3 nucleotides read TGTGCCAGCAGTTTGGTAGAGGGAGGTATTAGCGGCTACACCTTC. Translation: CASSLVEGGISGYTF.

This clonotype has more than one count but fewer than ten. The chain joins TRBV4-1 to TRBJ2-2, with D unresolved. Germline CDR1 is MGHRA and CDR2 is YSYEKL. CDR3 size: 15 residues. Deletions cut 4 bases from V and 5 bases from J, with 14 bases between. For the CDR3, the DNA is TGCGCCAGCAGCCCTCCAATAATCGCGACCGGGGAGCTGTTTTTT. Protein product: CASSPPIIATGELFF.

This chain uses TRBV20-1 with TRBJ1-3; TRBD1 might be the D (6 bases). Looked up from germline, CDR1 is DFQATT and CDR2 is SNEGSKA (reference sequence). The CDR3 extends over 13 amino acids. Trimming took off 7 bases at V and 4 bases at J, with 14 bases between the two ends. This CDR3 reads CSGRSGTGNTIYF. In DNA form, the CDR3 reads TGCAGTGGGAGGTCCGGGACAGGAAACACCATATATTTT.

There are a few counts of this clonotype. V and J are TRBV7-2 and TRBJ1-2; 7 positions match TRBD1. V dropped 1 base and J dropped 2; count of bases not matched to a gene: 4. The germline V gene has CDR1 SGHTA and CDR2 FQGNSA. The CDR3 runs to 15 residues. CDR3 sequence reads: CASSLGLGQNYGYTF. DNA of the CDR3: TGTGCCAGCAGCTTAGGCCTGGGACAGAACTATGGCTACACCTTC.

DNA of the CDR3: TGTGCCAGCAGCAAAAGAGCTAGCGGGAGGGCCGGTGAGACCCAGTACTTC. Protein: CASSKRASGRAGETQYF. The chain recombines TRBV21-1 with TRBJ2-5; the listed D gene, TRBD2, was not tested against the DNA. TRBV21-1 is recorded as a pseudogene. The CDR3 has 17 residues.

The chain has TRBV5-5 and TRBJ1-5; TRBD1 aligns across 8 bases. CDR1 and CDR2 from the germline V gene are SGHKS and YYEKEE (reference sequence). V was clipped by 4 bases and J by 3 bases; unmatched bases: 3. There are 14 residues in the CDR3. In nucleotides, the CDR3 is TGTGCCAGCAGCCCGGACAGGGTCAATCAGCCCCAGCATTTT. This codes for CASSPDRVNQPQHF.

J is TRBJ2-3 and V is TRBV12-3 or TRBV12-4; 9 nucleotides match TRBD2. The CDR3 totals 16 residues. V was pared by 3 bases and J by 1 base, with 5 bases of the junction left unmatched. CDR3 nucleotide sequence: TGTGCCAGCAGTTTCTTTTGGACTAGCGGCACAGATACGCAGTATTTT. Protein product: CASSFFWTSGTDTQYF.

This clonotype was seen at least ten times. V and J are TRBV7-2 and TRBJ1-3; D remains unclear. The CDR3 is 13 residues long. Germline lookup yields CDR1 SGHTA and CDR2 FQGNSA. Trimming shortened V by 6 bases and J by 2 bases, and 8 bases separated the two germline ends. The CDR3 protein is CASSPPTGNTIYF. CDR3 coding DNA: TGTGCCAGCAGTCCGCCTACTGGAAACACCATATATTTT. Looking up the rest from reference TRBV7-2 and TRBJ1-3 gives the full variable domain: GAGVSQSPSNKVTEKGKDVELRCDPISGHTALYWYRQSLGQGLEFLIYFQGNSAPDKSGLPSDRFSAERTGGSVSTLTIQRTQQEDSAVYLCASSPPTGNTIYFGEGSWLTVV.

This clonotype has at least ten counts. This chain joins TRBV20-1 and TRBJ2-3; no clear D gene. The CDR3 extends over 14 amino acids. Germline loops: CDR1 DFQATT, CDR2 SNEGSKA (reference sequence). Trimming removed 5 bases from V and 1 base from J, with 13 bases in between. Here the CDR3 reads CSAVPGAGTDTQYF. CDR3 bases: TGCAGTGCTGTCCCAGGAGCAGGCACAGATACGCAGTATTTT.

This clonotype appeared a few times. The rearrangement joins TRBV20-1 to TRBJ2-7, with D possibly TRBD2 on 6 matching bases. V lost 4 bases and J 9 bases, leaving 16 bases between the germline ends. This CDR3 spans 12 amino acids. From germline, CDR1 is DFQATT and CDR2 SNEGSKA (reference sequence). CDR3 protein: CSAMGGGSGQYF. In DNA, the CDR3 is TGCAGTGCTATGGGGGGAGGTTCGGGGCAGTACTTC.

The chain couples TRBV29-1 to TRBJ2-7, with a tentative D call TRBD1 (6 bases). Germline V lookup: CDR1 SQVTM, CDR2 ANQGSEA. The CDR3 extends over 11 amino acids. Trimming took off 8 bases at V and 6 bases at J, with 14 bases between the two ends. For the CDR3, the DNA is TGCAGCTCCTGGACAGCCGGCGAGCAGTACTTC. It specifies CSSWTAGEQYF.

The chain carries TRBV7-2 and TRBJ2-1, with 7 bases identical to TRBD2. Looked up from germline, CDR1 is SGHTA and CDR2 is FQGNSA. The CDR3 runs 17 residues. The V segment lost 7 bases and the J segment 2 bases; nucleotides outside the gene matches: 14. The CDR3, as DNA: TGTGCCAGCAACCCTAAGAGGAGGGAGGGACCCTACAATGAGCAGTTCTTC. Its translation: CASNPKRREGPYNEQFF.

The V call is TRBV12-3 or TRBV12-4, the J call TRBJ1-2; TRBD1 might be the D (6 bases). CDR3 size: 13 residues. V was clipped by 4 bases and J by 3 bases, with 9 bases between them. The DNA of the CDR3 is TGTGCCAGCAGTTACAGGGATCACTATGGCTACACCTTC. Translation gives CASSYRDHYGYTF.

The CDR3 here is CASKGTSEYNEQFF. The CDR3 DNA is TGTGCCAGCAAGGGGACTAGCGAGTACAATGAGCAGTTCTTC. The chain links TRBV2 to TRBJ2-1; 10 bases line up with TRBD2. Germline loops: CDR1 SNHLY, CDR2 FYNNEI. After removal of 7 bases from V and 4 bases from J, the junction contained 4 bases not matched to a gene. The CDR3 extends over 14 amino acids.

The DNA for the CDR3 is TGTGCCAGCAGCTTAAGGGCGGGAACCCTCCAGGGGGGCGAGCAGTTCTTC. Protein: CASSLRAGTLQGGEQFF. V gene TRBV7-6 combines with J gene TRBJ2-1; maybe TRBD1 (7 bases). V shed 2 bases and J shed 10 bases, with 24 bases lying between them. CDR3 size: 17 residues. Germline CDR1 and CDR2: SGHVS and FNYEAQ.

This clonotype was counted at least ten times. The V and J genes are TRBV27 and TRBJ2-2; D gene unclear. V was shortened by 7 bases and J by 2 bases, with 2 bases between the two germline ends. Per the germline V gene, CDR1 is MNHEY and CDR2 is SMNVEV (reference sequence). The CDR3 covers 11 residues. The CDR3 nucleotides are TGTGCCAGCACCAACACCGGGGAGCTGTTTTTT. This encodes CASTNTGELFF.

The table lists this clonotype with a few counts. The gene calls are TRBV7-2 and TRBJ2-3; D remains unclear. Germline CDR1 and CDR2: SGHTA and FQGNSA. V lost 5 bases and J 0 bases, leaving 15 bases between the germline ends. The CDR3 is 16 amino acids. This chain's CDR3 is CASSLVTGSSTDTQYF. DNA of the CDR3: TGTGCCAGCAGCCTCGTGACTGGGTCTAGCACAGATACGCAGTATTTT.

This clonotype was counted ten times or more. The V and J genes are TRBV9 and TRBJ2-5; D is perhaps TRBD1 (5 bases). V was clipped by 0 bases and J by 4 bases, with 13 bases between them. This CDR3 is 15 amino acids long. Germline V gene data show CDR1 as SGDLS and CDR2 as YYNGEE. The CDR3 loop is CASSVDGSRGETQYF. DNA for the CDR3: TGTGCCAGCAGCGTAGATGGCTCAAGGGGAGAGACCCAGTACTTC.

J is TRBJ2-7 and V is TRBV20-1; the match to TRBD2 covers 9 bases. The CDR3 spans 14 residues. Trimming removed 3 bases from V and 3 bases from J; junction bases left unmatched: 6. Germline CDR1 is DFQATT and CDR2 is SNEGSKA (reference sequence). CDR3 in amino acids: CSARETSGNYEQYF. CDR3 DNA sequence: TGCAGTGCTAGGGAGACTAGCGGAAACTACGAGCAGTACTTC.

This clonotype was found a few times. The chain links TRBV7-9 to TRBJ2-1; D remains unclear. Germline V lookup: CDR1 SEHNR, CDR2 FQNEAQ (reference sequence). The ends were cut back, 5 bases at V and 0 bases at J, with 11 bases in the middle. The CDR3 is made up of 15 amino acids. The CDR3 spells CASSQFSSSYNEQFF. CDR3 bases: TGTGCCAGCAGCCAGTTTAGTAGCTCCTACAATGAGCAGTTCTTC.